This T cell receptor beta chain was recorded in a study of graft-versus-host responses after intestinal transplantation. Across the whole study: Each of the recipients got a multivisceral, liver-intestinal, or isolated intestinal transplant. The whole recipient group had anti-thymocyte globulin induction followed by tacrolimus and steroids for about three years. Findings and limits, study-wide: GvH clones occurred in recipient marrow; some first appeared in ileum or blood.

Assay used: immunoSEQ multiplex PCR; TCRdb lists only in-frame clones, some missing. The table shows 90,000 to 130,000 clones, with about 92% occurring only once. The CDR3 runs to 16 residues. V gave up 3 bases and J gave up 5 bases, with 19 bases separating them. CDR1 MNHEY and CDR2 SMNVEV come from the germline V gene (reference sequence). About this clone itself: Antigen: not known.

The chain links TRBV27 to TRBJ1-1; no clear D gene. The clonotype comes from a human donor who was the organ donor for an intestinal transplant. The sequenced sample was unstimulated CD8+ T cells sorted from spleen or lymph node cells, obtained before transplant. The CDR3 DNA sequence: TGTGCCAGCAGTTTCGGTTATAGAGGGCCGGAGACTGAAGCTTTCTTT. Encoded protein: CASSFGYRGPETEAFF.